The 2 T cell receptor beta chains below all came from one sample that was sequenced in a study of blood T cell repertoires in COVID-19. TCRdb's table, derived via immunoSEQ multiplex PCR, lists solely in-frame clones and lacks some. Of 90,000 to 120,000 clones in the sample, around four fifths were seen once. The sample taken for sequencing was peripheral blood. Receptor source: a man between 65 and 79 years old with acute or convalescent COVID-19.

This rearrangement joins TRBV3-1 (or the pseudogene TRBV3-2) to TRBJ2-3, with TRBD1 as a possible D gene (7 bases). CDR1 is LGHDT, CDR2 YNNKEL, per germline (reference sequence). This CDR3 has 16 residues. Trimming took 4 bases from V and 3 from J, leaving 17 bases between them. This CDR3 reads CASSLSGGPRTDTQYF. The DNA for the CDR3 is TGTGCCAGCAGCCTATCAGGGGGGCCTCGAACAGATACGCAGTATTTT.

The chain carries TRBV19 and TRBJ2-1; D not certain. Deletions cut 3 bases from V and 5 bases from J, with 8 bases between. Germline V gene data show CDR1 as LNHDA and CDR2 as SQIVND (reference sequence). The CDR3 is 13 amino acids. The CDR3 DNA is TGTGCCAGTAGTATCATAGTACACAATGAGCAGTTCTTC. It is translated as CASSIIVHNEQFF.